This TCR beta chain emerged from a study of T cell responses to AZD1222 COVID-19 vaccine. Study-wide results and limits: Spike-specific TCR breadth and depth grew following two AZD1222 doses.

V was clipped by 1 base and J by 4 bases; unmatched bases: 4. The CDR3 loop spans 15 amino acids. Germline V gene sequence: CDR1 SGHTA, CDR2 FQGNSA. A word on this clone: The antigen is unknown.

TCRdb's copy holds only in-frame clones and misses some; the assay was immunoSEQ multiplex PCR. The table has 130,000 or so clones, 89% seen once. The TCR originated in an adult in good health. The sequencing here drew on peripheral blood, taken on day 0 of AZD1222 vaccination. This chain links TRBV7-2 with TRBJ1-1; 9 bases are shared with TRBD1. This CDR3 is CASSLVAGQGTEAFF. CDR3 bases: TGTGCCAGCAGCTTAGTCGCGGGACAGGGCACTGAAGCTTTCTTT.